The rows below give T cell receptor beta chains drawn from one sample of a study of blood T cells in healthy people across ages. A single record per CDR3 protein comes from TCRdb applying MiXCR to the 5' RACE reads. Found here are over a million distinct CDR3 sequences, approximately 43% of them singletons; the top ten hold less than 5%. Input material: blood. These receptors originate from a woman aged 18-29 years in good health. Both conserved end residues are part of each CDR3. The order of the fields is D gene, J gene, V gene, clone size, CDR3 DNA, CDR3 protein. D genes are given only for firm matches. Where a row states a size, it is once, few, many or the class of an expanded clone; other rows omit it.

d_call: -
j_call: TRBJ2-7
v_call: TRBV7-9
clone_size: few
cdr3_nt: TGTGCCAGCAGCCTCCTCTCCCACGGCTCCTACGAGCAGTACTTC
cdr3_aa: CASSLLSHGSYEQYF

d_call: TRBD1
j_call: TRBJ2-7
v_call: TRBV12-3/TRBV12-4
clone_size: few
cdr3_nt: TGTGCCAGCAGGAAGGGACAGGGAATAGCCTACGAGCAGTACTTC
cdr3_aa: CASRKGQGIAYEQYF

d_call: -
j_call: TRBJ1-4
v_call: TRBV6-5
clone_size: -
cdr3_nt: TGTGCCAGCAGTTACAGGGGTTTGGCTAATGAAAAACTGTTTTTT
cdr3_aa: CASSYRGLANEKLFF

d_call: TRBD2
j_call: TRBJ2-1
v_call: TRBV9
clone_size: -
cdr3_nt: TGTGCCAGCAGCGAGCGGGGACTGAACAATGAGCAGTTCTTC
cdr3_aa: CASSERGLNNEQFF

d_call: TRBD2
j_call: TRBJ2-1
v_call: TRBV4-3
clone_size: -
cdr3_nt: TGCGCCAGCAGCCTTAAAGCGGGAGGGGCCCCGAGAAATGAGCAGTTCTTC
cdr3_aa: CASSLKAGGAPRNEQFF

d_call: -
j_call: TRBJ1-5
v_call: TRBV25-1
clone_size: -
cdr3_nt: TGTGCCAGCAGTGGGACGGATAGCAATCAGCCCAAGCATTTT
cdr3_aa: CASSGTDSNQPKHF

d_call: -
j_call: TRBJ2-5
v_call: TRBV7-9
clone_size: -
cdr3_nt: TGTGCCAGCAGCTTAGCTGACGCCCAAGAGACCCAGTACTTC
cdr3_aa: CASSLADAQETQYF

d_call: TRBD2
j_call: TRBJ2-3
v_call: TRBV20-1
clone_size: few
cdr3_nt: TGCAGTGCTAGAGTCTATCTAGCGGGAGTGGCAGATACGCAGTATTTT
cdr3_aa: CSARVYLAGVADTQYF

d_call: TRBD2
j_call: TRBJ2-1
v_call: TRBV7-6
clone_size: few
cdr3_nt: TGTGCCAGCAGCTTAGTTGCAGCGGGAGCGGGGGAGCAGTTCTTC
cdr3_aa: CASSLVAAGAGEQFF

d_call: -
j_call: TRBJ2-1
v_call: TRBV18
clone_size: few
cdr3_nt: TGTGCCAGCTCAATAAGAAATGAGCAGTTCTTC
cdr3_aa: CASSIRNEQFF

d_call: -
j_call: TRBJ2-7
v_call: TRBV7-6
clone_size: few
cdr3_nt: TGTGCCAGCAGCTTAGAAGGTGCGGGGAGCTCCTACGAGCAGTACTTC
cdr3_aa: CASSLEGAGSSYEQYF

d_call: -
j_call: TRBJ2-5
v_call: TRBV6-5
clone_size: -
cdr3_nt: TGTGCCAGCAGTTACTCGATACTGGAGACCCAGTACTTC
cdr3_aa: CASSYSILETQYF

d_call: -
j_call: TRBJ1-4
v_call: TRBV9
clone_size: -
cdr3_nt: TGTGCCAGCAGCGTAGACGCTACGCATAAAAAACTGTTTTTT
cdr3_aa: CASSVDATHKKLFF

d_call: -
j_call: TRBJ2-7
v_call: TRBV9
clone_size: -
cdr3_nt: TGTGCCAGCAGCCCCAGGCAGCCCCCCGTGAGCGAGCAGTACTTC
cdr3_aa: CASSPRQPPVSEQYF

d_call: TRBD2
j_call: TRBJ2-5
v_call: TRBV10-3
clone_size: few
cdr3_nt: TGTGCCATCAGTGAGTCGATTACGGGGGGGGCTGAGGAGACCCAGTACTTC
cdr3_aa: CAISESITGGAEETQYF

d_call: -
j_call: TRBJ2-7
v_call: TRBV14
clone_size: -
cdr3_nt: TGTGCCAGCAGCCAAGGTCGGGGAGCGATCTACGAGCAGTACTTC
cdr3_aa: CASSQGRGAIYEQYF